The clone carrying this T cell receptor beta chain was seen only a few times. This entry comes from a study of T cells in Graves' hyperthyroidism and ophthalmopathy. Authors of the study amplified TCR beta CDR3 regions from RNA transcripts. Researchers ran a first-round RT-PCR on the TCR CDR3 using the HTBI primer set. One entry per CDR3 protein results from TCRdb running MiXCR on the multiplex PCR reads. The repertoire holds about 580,000 distinct CDR3 sequences, with approximately 13% as singletons. Investigators excluded patients with uncontrolled infection, other autoimmune disease, pregnancy or lactation. The CDR3 contains 14 residues. Germline V CDR1 and CDR2: KGHSH, LQKENI. V was pared by 6 bases and J by 0 bases, with 9 bases between.

The rearrangement joins TRBV18 to TRBJ1-5; D unresolved. The receptor was derived from a woman aged 30 to 39 with Graves' hyperthyroidism that later progressed to Graves' ophthalmopathy. The sample comprised blood. CDR3 loop: CASSLESSNQPQHF. DNA for the CDR3: TGTGCCAGCTCCCTGGAGTCTAGCAATCAGCCCCAGCATTTT.